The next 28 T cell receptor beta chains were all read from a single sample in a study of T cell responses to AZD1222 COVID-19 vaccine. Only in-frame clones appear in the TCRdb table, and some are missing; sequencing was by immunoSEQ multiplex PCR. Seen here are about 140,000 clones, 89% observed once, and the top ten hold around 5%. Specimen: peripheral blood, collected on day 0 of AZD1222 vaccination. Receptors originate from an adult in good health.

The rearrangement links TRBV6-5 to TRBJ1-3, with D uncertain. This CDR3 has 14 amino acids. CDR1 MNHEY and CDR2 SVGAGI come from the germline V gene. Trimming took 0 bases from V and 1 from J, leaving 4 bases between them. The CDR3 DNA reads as TGTGCCAGCAGTTACTCTGCATCTGGAAACACCATATATTTT. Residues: CASSYSASGNTIYF.

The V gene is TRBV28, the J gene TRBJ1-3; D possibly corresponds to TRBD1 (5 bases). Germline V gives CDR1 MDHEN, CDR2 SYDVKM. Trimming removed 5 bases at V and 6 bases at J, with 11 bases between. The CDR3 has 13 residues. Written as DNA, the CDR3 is TGTGCCAGCAGTCCGGGGCGTGAAAACACCATATATTTT. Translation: CASSPGRENTIYF.

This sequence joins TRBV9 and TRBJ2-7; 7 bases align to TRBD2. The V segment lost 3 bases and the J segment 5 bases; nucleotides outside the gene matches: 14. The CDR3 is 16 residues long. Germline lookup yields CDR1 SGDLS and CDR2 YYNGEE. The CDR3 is CASSGPSRLAVNEQYF. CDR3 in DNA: TGTGCCAGCAGCGGACCCTCCCGGCTAGCGGTCAACGAGCAGTACTTC.

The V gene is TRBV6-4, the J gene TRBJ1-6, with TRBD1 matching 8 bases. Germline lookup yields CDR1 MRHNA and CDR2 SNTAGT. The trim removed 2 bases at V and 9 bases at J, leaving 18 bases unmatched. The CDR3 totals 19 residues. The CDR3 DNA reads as TGTGCCAGCAGTGACGTCAATGCATCGTCCGGACAGGGTAGTTCACCCCTCCACTTT. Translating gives CASSDVNASSGQGSSPLHF.

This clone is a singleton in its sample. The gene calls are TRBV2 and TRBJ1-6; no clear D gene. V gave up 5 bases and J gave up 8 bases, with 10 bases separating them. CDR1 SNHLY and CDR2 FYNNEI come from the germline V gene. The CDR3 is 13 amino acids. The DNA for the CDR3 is TGTGCCAGCAGTTCGCAACGGGATTCACCCCTCCACTTT. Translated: CASSSQRDSPLHF.

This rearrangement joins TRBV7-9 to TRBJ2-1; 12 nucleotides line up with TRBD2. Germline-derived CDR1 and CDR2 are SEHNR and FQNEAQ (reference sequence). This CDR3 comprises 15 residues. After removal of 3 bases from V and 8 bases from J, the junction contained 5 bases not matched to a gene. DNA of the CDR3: TGTGCCAGCAGCTTCACTAGCGGGGGGCCTTATGAGCAGTTCTTC. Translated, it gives CASSFTSGGPYEQFF.

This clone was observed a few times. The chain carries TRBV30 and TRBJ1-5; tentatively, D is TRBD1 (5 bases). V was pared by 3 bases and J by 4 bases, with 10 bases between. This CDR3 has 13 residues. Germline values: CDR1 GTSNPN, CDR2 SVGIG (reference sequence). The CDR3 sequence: CAWRSQVNQPQHF. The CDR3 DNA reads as TGTGCCTGGAGGTCACAGGTAAATCAGCCCCAGCATTTT.

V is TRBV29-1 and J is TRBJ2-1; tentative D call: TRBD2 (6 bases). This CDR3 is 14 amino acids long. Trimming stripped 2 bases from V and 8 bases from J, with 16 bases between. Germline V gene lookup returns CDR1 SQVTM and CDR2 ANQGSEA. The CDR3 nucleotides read TGCAGCGTTGAAAGGTGGGAGGCAGGCGATGAGCAGTTCTTC. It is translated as CSVERWEAGDEQFF.

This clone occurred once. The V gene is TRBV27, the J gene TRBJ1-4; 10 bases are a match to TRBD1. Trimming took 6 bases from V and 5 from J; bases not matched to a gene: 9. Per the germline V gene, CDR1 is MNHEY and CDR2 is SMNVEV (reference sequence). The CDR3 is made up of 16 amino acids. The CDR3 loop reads CASSNHRTGGNEKLFF. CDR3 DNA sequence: TGTGCCAGCAGCAATCACAGGACAGGGGGGAATGAAAAACTGTTTTTT.

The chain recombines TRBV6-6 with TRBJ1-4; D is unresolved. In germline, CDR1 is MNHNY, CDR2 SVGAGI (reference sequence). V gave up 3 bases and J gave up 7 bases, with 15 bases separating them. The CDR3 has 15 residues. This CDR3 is CASSYGIQTTEKLFF. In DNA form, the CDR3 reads TGTGCCAGCAGTTATGGCATCCAAACCACTGAAAAACTGTTTTTT.

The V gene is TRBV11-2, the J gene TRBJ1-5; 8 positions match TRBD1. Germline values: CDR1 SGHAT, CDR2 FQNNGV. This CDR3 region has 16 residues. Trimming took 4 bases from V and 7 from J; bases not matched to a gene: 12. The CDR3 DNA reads TGTGCCAGCAGCTCAGTGACAGGGGAAAAAGGGCAGCCCCAGCATTTT. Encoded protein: CASSSVTGEKGQPQHF. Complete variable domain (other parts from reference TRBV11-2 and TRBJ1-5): EAGVAQSPRYKIIEKRQSVAFWCNPISGHATLYWYQQILGQGPKLLIQFQNNGVVDDSQLPKDRFSAERLKGVDSTLKIQPAKLEDSAVYLCASSSVTGEKGQPQHFGDGTRLSIL.

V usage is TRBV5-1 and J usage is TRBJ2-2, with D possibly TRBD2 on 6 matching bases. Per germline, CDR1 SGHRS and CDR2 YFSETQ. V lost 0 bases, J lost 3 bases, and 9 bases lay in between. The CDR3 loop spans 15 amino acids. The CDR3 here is CASSLDTGDTGELFF. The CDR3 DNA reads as TGCGCCAGCAGCTTGGATACGGGGGACACCGGGGAGCTGTTTTTT.

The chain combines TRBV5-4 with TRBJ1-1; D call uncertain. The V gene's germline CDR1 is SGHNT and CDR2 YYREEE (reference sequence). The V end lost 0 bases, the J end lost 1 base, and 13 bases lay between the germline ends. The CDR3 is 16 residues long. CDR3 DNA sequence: TGTGCCAGCAGCTTGGTGGACCGGCGCACGAACACTGAAGCTTTCTTT. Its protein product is CASSLVDRRTNTEAFF.

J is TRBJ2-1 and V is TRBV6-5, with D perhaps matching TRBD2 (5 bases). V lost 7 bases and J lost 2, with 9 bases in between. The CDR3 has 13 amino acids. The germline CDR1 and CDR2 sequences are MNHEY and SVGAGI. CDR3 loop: CASKDGTYNEQFF. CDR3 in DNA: TGTGCCAGCAAGGACGGGACCTACAATGAGCAGTTCTTC.

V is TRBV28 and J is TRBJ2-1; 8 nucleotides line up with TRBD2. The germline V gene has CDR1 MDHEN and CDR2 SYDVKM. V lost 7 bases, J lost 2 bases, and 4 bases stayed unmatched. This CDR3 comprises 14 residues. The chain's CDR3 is CASKGLVPYNEQFF. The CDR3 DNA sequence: TGTGCCAGCAAGGGACTAGTACCCTACAATGAGCAGTTCTTC.

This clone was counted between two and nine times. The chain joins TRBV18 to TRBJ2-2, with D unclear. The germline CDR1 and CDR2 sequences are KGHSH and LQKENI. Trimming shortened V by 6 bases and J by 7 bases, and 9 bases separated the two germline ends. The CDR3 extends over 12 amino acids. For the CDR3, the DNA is TGTGCCAGCTCCCGAAGTATCGGGGAGCTGTTTTTT. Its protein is CASSRSIGELFF.

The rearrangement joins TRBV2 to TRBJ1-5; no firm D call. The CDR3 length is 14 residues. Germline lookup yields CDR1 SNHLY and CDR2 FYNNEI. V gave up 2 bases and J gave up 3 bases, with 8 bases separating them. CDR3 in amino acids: CASSEQVLNQPQHF. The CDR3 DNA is TGTGCCAGCAGTGAACAGGTCCTCAATCAGCCCCAGCATTTT. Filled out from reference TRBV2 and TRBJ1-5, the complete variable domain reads EPEVTQTPSHQVTQMGQEVILRCVPISNHLYFYWYRQILGQKVEFLVSFYNNEISEKSEIFDDQFSVERPDGSNFTLKIRSTKLEDSAMYFCASSEQVLNQPQHFGDGTRLSIL.

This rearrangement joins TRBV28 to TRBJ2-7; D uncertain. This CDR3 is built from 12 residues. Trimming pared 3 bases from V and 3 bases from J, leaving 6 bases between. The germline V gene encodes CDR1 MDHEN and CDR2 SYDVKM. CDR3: CASSLLVYEQYF. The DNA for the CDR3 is TGTGCCAGCAGTTTGCTGGTCTACGAGCAGTACTTC.

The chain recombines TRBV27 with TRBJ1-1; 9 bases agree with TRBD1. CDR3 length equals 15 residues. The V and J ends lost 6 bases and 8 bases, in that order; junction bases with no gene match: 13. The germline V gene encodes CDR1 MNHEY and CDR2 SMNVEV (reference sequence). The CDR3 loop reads CASRPGTGRLLEAFF. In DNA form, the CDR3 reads TGTGCCAGCAGACCCGGGACAGGGAGACTCTTAGAAGCTTTCTTT.

The CDR3 nucleotides read TGTGCTAGTGGTTTGGTAACAGGACACCACCGTGAAGCTTTCTTT. This sequence encodes CASGLVTGHHREAFF. The V gene is TRBV12-5, the J gene TRBJ1-1; tentatively, D is TRBD1 (5 bases). Trimming shortened V by 0 bases and J by 7 bases, and 15 bases separated the two germline ends. The CDR3 has 15 residues. Germline V CDR1 and CDR2: LGHNT, FRNRAP.

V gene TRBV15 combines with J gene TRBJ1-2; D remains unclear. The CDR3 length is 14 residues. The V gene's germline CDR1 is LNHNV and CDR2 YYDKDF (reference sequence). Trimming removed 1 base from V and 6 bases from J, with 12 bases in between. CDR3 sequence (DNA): TGTGCCACCAGCAGAGCTACGAACAGCGATGGCTACACCTTC. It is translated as CATSRATNSDGYTF. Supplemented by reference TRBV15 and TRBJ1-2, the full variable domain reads DAMVIQNPRYQVTQFGKPVTLSCSQTLNHNVMYWYQQKSSQAPKLLFHYYDKDFNNEADTPDNFQSRRPNTSFCFLDIRSPGLGDTAMYLCATSRATNSDGYTFGSGTRLTVV.

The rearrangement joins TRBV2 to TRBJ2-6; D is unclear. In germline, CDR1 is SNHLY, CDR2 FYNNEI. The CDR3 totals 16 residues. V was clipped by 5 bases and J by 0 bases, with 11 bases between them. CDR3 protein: CASSSPTDSGANVLTF. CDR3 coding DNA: TGTGCCAGCAGTTCCCCGACGGACTCTGGGGCCAACGTCCTGACTTTC.

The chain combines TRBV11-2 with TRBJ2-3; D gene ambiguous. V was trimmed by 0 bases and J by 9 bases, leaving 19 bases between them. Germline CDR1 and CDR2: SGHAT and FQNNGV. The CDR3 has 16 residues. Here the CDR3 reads CASSLESIIPLRTQYF. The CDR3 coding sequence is TGTGCCAGCAGCTTAGAATCGATAATCCCGCTCAGGACGCAGTATTTT.

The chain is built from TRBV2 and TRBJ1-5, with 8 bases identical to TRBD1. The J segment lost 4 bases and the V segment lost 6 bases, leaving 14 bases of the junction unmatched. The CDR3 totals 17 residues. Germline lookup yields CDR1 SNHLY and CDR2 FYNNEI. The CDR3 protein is CASSDIFNRGRNQPQHF. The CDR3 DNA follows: TGTGCCAGCAGCGACATTTTTAACAGGGGGAGAAATCAGCCCCAGCATTTT.

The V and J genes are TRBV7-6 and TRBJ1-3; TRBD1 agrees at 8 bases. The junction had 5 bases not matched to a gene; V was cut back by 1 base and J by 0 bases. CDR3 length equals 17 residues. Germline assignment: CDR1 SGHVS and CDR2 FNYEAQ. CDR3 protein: CASSLGGTGFSGNTIYF. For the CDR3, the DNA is TGTGCCAGCAGCTTAGGGGGGACAGGCTTCTCTGGAAACACCATATATTTT.

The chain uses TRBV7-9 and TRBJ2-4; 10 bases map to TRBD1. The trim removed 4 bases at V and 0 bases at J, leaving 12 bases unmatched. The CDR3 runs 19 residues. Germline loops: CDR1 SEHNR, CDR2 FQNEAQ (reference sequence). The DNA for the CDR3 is TGTGCCAGCAGCTGGGCCCCGGGACAGGGGCGACTAGCCAAAAACATTCAGTACTTC. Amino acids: CASSWAPGQGRLAKNIQYF. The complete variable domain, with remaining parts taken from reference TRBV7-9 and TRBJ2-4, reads DTGVSQNPRHKITKRGQNVTFRCDPISEHNRLYWYRQTLGQGPEFLTYFQNEAQLEKSRLLSDRFSAERPKGSFSTLEIQRTEQGDSAMYLCASSWAPGQGRLAKNIQYFGAGTRLSVL.

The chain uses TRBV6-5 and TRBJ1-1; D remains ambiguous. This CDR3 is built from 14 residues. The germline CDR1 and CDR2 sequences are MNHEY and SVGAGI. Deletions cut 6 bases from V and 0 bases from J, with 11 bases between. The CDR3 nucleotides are TGTGCCAGCAGCCGGGCAGGCATGAACACTGAAGCTTTCTTT. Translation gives CASSRAGMNTEAFF.

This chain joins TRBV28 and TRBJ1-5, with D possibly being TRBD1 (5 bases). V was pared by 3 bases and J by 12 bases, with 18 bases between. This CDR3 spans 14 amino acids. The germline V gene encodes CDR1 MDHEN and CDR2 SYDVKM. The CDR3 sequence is CASSFAGTPSLQHF. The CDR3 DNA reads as TGTGCCAGCAGTTTCGCCGGGACTCCATCTCTCCAGCATTTT.